The subject of this entry is one T cell receptor (beta chain). The V gene lost 3 bases and the J gene lost 5 bases, with 8 bases spanning the gap. The CDR3 has 12 residues. Germline V gene lookup returns CDR1 SGDLS and CDR2 YYNGEE. This record comes from a study of blood T cell repertoires in COVID-19. For the study at large: Samples representing acute and convalescent COVID-19 were sourced from the United States, Italy and Spain. PBMCs, B-cell-depleted T cells, or T cells were the source of the cDNA or gDNA that made up the material.

Original processing notes: Amplification of reference gene primers was used by the study to estimate nucleated cell counts. TCRdb's copy holds only in-frame clones and misses some; the assay was immunoSEQ multiplex PCR. D and trimming come from the DNA, and the V and J calls and clone size come from that table. In the table there are around 250,000 clones, 70% to 90% of which are singletons. The sequence derives from a man aged 25-45 years who had recovered from COVID-19. What was sequenced was peripheral blood. V gene TRBV9 combines with J gene TRBJ2-5, with a tentative D call TRBD2 (6 bases). CDR3 residues: CASSGGRETQYF. CDR3 sequence (DNA): TGTGCCAGCAGCGGGGGGAGGGAGACCCAGTACTTC.